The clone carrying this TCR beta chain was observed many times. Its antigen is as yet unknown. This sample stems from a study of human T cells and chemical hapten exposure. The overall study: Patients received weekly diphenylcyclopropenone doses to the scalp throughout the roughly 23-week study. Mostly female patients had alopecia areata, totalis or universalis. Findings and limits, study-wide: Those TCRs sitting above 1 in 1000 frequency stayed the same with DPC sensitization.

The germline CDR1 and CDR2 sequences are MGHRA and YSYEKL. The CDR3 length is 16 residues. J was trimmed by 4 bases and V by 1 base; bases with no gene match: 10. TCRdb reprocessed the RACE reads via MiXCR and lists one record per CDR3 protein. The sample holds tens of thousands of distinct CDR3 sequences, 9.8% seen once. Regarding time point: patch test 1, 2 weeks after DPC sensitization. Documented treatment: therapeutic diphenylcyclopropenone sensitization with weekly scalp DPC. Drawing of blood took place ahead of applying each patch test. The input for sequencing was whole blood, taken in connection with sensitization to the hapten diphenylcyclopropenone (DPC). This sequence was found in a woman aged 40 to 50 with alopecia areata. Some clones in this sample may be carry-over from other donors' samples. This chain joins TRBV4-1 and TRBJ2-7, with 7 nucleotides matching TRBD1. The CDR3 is CASSQVARTGNYEQYF. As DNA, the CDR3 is TGCGCCAGCAGCCAAGTAGCCCGGACAGGTAATTACGAGCAGTACTTC.